Reported below is one TCR beta chain. Followed over time, Seattle patients had been enrolled while infection was active. Clones were read by immunoSEQ multiplex PCR, and TCRdb kept only the in-frame ones, dropping some. The sample holds hundreds of thousands of clones; more than 70% are singletons and the top ten take approximately 6%. This specimen comes from a study of blood T cell repertoires in COVID-19. The wider study: COVID-19 samples from acute and convalescent phases originated in the United States, Italy and Spain.

The trim removed 3 bases at V and 4 bases at J, leaving 5 bases unmatched. Per germline, CDR1 SGDLS and CDR2 YYNGEE. This CDR3 spans 14 amino acids. This TCR came from a woman older than 75 with COVID-19, enrolled during active disease. The rearrangement joins TRBV9 to TRBJ1-1; 8 nucleotides align to TRBD1. Sequencing used peripheral blood. The CDR3 sequence is CASSARQGTTEAFF. CDR3 DNA sequence: TGTGCCAGCAGCGCCCGACAGGGGACCACTGAAGCTTTCTTT.